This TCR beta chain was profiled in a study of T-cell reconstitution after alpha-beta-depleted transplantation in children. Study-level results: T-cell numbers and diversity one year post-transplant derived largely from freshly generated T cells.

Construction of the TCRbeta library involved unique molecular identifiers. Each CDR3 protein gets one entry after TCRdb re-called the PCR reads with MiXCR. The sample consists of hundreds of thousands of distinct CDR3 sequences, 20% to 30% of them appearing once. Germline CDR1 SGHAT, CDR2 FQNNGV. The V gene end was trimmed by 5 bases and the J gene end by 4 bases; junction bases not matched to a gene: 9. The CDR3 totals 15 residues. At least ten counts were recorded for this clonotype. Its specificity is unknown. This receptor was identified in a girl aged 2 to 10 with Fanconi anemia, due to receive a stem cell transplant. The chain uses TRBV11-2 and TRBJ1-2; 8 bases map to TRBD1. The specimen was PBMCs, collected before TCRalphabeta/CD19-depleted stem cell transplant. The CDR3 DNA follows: TGTGCCAGCAGCCCACCGAGGACAGGGCTCTATGGCTACACCTTC. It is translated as CASSPPRTGLYGYTF.